Here is one TCR beta chain with its context. The sample belongs to a study of T cell responses to AZD1222 COVID-19 vaccine. V shed 3 bases and J 7 bases; nucleotides not matched to a gene: 5. The CDR3 sequence is 15 residues long. Per the germline V gene, CDR1 is SGHTA and CDR2 is FQGTGA. Only in-frame clones appear in the TCRdb table, and some are missing; sequencing was by immunoSEQ multiplex PCR. This table holds 75,000 to 95,000 clones, approximately 88% found once. This sample comprised peripheral blood, obtained 28 days after the second dose of the MenACWY control vaccine. V and J are TRBV7-3 and TRBJ2-1; TRBD2 matches at 11 bases. This clonotype was obtained from an adult who received the MenACWY meningococcal vaccine as a control. The CDR3 loop reads CASSFSGGAGNEQFF. The CDR3, as DNA: TGTGCCAGCAGCTTTAGCGGGGGGGCCGGGAATGAGCAGTTCTTC.